The T cell receptor (beta chain) under discussion was sequenced for a study of blood T cell repertoires in COVID-19. About the research overall: COVID-19 samples, acute and convalescent, were from the United States, Italy and Spain.

Per the authors' pipeline: Amplified reference gene primers provided the basis for estimating nucleated cell counts. Using immunoSEQ multiplex PCR, the repertoire was profiled, and TCRdb retains in-frame clones only, with some absent. D and trimming were read from the DNA, whereas the V and J calls and clone size are those reported in that table. The table records about 230,000 clones, over 80% of them present only once. This clone appeared a few times. The V end was cut by 3 bases, the J end by 8 bases, with 15 bases between. Germline CDR1 and CDR2: SGHDT and YYEEEE. The CDR3 totals 15 residues. The sequence was collected from a woman in her 70s with active or convalescent COVID-19. The V call is TRBV5-6, the J call TRBJ1-6, with D possibly being TRBD1 (5 bases). The sequenced material came from peripheral blood. This CDR3 reads CASSSGNRGDSPLHF. In DNA form, the CDR3 reads TGTGCCAGCAGCTCGGGGAACCGGGGGGATTCACCCCTCCACTTT.